Each of the 32 T cell receptor beta chains below was sequenced from the same sample in a study of T cell responses to AZD1222 COVID-19 vaccine. Here immunoSEQ multiplex PCR was the method, and the copy in TCRdb shows in-frame clones only, minus some. The sample has about 170,000 clones, around nine tenths seen once. Material: peripheral blood, obtained 28 days after the second AZD1222 dose. Receptors were obtained from an adult who received the AZD1222 COVID-19 vaccine.

The CDR3 reads CASSFQTDEKLFF. For the CDR3, the DNA is TGTGCCAGCAGCTTCCAGACAGACGAAAAACTGTTTTTT. The chain carries TRBV5-4 and TRBJ1-4; possible D gene TRBD1, 5 bases. The CDR3 totals 13 residues. Trimming left V 2 bases short and J 8 bases short, with 10 bases between. Germline V CDR1 and CDR2: SGHNT, YYREEE (reference sequence).

This clone appeared a few times. The chain is built from TRBV3-1 (or the pseudogene TRBV3-2) and TRBJ1-1, with D tentatively TRBD1 (5 bases). The V and J ends lost 1 base and 3 bases respectively, with 12 bases between them. The germline CDR1 and CDR2 sequences are LGHDT and YNNKEL (reference sequence). The length of the CDR3 is 15 residues. CDR3 loop: CASSQGPGGYTEAFF. In DNA form, the CDR3 reads TGTGCCAGCAGCCAAGGACCGGGGGGATACACTGAAGCTTTCTTT.

A single count supports this clone. V gene TRBV27 combines with J gene TRBJ1-2, with D unclear. Trimming pared 7 bases from V and 2 bases from J, leaving 17 bases between. The CDR3 is 15 residues long. Germline lookup yields CDR1 MNHEY and CDR2 SMNVEV (reference sequence). The CDR3 region is CASTAKPGYNYGYTF. In DNA, the CDR3 is TGTGCCAGCACCGCTAAACCCGGGTACAACTATGGCTACACCTTC.

The CDR3 protein is CASSYMSSGRTQYF. CDR3 DNA sequence: TGTGCCAGCAGTTACATGTCTAGCGGCCGAACGCAGTATTTT. The V and J genes are TRBV6-5 and TRBJ2-3; 7 nucleotides line up with TRBD2. Germline V lookup: CDR1 MNHEY, CDR2 SVGAGI. Trimming took 2 bases from V and 9 from J; bases not matched to a gene: 8. This CDR3 comprises 14 residues.

The chain couples TRBV27 to TRBJ1-2; no reliable D call. V gave up 5 bases and J gave up 4 bases, with 17 bases separating them. The CDR3 covers 15 residues. The germline V gene has CDR1 MNHEY and CDR2 SMNVEV (reference sequence). As DNA, the CDR3 is TGTGCCAGCAGTCCCCTCGGCGGCACCGTCTATGGCTACACCTTC. Translated: CASSPLGGTVYGYTF.

V and J are TRBV29-1 and TRBJ1-3; D gene unclear. Germline CDR1 and CDR2: SQVTM and ANQGSEA. The CDR3 has 12 residues. The ends were cut back, 5 bases at V and 2 bases at J, with 7 bases in the middle. The CDR3 coding sequence is TGCAGCGTTACTCGGGCTGGAAACACCATATATTTT. The encoded protein is CSVTRAGNTIYF.

This chain joins TRBV27 and TRBJ1-1; perhaps TRBD1 as D (6 bases). Trimming took 8 bases from V and 5 from J, leaving 21 bases between them. Germline-derived CDR1 and CDR2 are MNHEY and SMNVEV (reference sequence). The CDR3 is 15 residues long. CDR3 in amino acids: CASHTSSGARTEAFF. In DNA form, the CDR3 reads TGTGCCAGCCATACGTCGTCAGGGGCGCGAACTGAAGCTTTCTTT.

The chain is built from TRBV3-1 (or the pseudogene TRBV3-2) and TRBJ2-2, with D possibly matching TRBD2 (5 bases). V was shortened by 3 bases and J by 6 bases, with 5 bases between the two germline ends. The CDR3 covers 12 residues. Germline assignment: CDR1 LGHDT and CDR2 YNNKEL (reference sequence). The DNA of the CDR3 is TGTGCCAGCAGCCAGGGAGCCGGGGAGCTGTTTTTT. This encodes CASSQGAGELFF.

The chain recombines TRBV12-5 with TRBJ2-7; possible D gene TRBD2, 5 bases. Germline CDR1 and CDR2: LGHNT and FRNRAP. V gave up 10 bases and J gave up 5 bases, with 21 bases separating them. There are 14 residues in the CDR3. CDR3 loop: CAIPAGTGYHEQYF. In DNA, the CDR3 is TGTGCTATACCTGCAGGAACGGGGTACCACGAGCAGTACTTC.

The chain joins TRBV30 to TRBJ1-5, with no clear D. Germline CDR1 is GTSNPN and CDR2 is SVGIG (reference sequence). Trimming left V 0 bases short and J 6 bases short, with 12 bases between. The CDR3 consists of 14 residues. Here the CDR3 DNA reads TGTGCCTGGAGTGTACTCTCCGGGTCTCAGCCCCAGCATTTT. Its protein is CAWSVLSGSQPQHF.

The gene calls are TRBV2 and TRBJ1-5, with TRBD1 as a possible D gene (5 bases). This CDR3 comprises 16 residues. V gave up 6 bases and J gave up 3 bases, with 18 bases separating them. The germline CDR1 and CDR2 sequences are SNHLY and FYNNEI. The CDR3 nucleotides read TGTGCCAGCAGACCCTCCGGGGGTTCGACCAATCAGCCCCAGCATTTT. Translated: CASRPSGGSTNQPQHF.

This CDR3 is CASSQEVGELAFF. CDR3 in DNA: TGCGCCAGCAGCCAAGAGGTAGGGGAATTGGCTTTCTTT. The chain joins TRBV4-3 to TRBJ1-1; TRBD1 is a possible D gene (5 bases). Between the trimmed V and J ends, which lost 0 bases and 11 bases, there was a span of 13 bases. The CDR3 totals 13 residues. Looked up from germline, CDR1 is LGHNA and CDR2 is YSLEER.

The chain carries TRBV3-1 (or the pseudogene TRBV3-2) and TRBJ2-1, with 13 bases that match TRBD2. CDR1 is LGHDT and CDR2 is YNNKEL in the germline V gene (reference sequence). The V and J ends lost 4 bases and 8 bases, in that order; junction bases with no gene match: 8. The CDR3 length is 16 residues. In DNA, the CDR3 is TGTGCCAGCAGCCCACCAACTAGCGGGGGGGCCGATGAGCAGTTCTTC. Translation: CASSPPTSGGADEQFF.

The V gene is TRBV5-1, the J gene TRBJ1-1; D is possibly TRBD1 (5 bases). CDR1 and CDR2 (germline): SGHRS, YFSETQ. This CDR3 is 16 amino acids long. The V and J ends lost 0 bases and 3 bases respectively, with 15 bases between them. CDR3 sequence (DNA): TGCGCCAGCAGCTTGGCCATTGACAGCGTAGACACTGAAGCTTTCTTT. As protein: CASSLAIDSVDTEAFF.

The chain carries TRBV7-2 and TRBJ2-3; perhaps D is TRBD1 or TRBD2 (5 bases each). V lost 5 bases and J lost 8, with 17 bases in between. CDR3 size: 14 residues. Per germline, CDR1 SGHTA and CDR2 FQGNSA. This chain's CDR3 is CASSDSGRLGTQYF. CDR3 sequence (DNA): TGTGCCAGCAGCGACAGCGGCCGCCTGGGTACGCAGTATTTT.

The gene calls are TRBV6-6 and TRBJ1-6; D might be TRBD1 (5 bases). The CDR3 totals 14 residues. Trimming removed 2 bases at V and 8 bases at J, with 10 bases between. Per the germline V gene, CDR1 is MNHNY and CDR2 is SVGAGI (reference sequence). CDR3 amino acids: CASSYPGRDSPLHF. The CDR3 region has the DNA TGTGCCAGCAGTTACCCAGGGAGGGATTCACCCCTCCACTTT.

This clone was counted a single time. The CDR3 protein is CASGLGADTQYF. In nucleotides, the CDR3 is TGTGCTAGTGGTTTAGGGGCAGATACGCAGTATTTT. The chain has TRBV12-5 and TRBJ2-3; a possible D gene is TRBD1 (5 bases). Germline loops: CDR1 LGHNT, CDR2 FRNRAP. The germline V and J ends were trimmed by 3 bases and 4 bases, with 5 bases remaining between them. The CDR3 totals 12 residues.

On this clone: The junction and the germline gene differ at one end; a read error may be behind it. The chain couples TRBV18 to TRBJ1-1, with D possibly matching TRBD1 (5 bases). The CDR3 totals 13 residues. Germline V gives CDR1 KGHSH, CDR2 LQKENI. DNA of the CDR3: TGTGCCAGCTCAGGCACCCCGCAGGGATTAAGGCCTTTT. It yields the protein CASSGTPQGLRPF. Full variable domain (outside the CDR3, taken from reference TRBV18 and TRBJ1-1): NAGVMQNPRHLVRRRGQEARLRCSPMKGHSHVYWYRQLPEEGLKFMVYLQKENIIDESGMPKERFSAEFPKEGPSILRIQQVVRGDSAAYFCASSGTPQGLRPFGQGTRLTVV.

The chain couples TRBV3-1 (or the pseudogene TRBV3-2) to TRBJ2-2; D is unclear. CDR1 and CDR2 from the germline V gene are LGHDT and YNNKEL (reference sequence). The CDR3 has 19 amino acids. V was clipped by 1 base and J by 5 bases, with 23 bases between them. The CDR3 loop reads CASSQVGLANGNITGELFF. CDR3 coding DNA: TGTGCCAGCAGCCAAGTAGGTCTGGCAAACGGTAATATAACCGGGGAGCTGTTTTTT.

This clone was picked up a small number of times. The V call is TRBV5-5, the J call TRBJ2-7; D is ambiguous. This CDR3 has 13 amino acids. The V end was cut by 3 bases, the J end by 1 base, with 8 bases between. Germline V gene lookup returns CDR1 SGHKS and CDR2 YYEKEE (reference sequence). The chain's CDR3 is CASSSRGSYEQYF. CDR3 DNA: TGTGCCAGCAGCTCCCGAGGTTCCTACGAGCAGTACTTC.

V and J are TRBV6-5 and TRBJ1-2; no clear D. Trimming shortened V by 2 bases and J by 1 base, and 11 bases separated the two germline ends. The germline gives CDR1 MNHEY, CDR2 SVGAGI. The CDR3 covers 15 residues. The CDR3 protein is CASSYGTALNYGYTF. CDR3 DNA sequence: TGTGCCAGCAGTTACGGAACAGCCCTTAACTATGGCTACACCTTC.

J is TRBJ1-1 and V is TRBV13, with TRBD1 matching 7 bases. This CDR3 comprises 13 residues. Germline trimming cut 5 bases from V and 4 bases from J; bases unmatched to any gene: 4. Germline loops: CDR1 PRHDT, CDR2 FYEKMQ (reference sequence). DNA for the CDR3: TGTGCCAGCAGCCTTAACAGGGGCACTGAAGCTTTCTTT. This encodes CASSLNRGTEAFF. The full variable domain, completed using reference TRBV13 and TRBJ1-1, is AAGVIQSPRHLIKEKRETATLKCYPIPRHDTVYWYQQGPGQDPQFLISFYEKMQSDKGSIPDRFSAQQFSDYHSELNMSSLELGDSALYFCASSLNRGTEAFFGQGTRLTVV.

V usage is TRBV5-1 and J usage is TRBJ1-4; 8 positions match TRBD1. Looked up from germline, CDR1 is SGHRS and CDR2 is YFSETQ. The CDR3 loop spans 17 amino acids. V shed 3 bases and J 3 bases; nucleotides not matched to a gene: 10. The CDR3 loop is CASSSAVRTGSNEKLFF. In DNA, the CDR3 is TGCGCCAGCAGCTCCGCTGTTCGGACAGGGTCTAATGAAAAACTGTTTTTT.

The chain links TRBV3-1 (or the pseudogene TRBV3-2) to TRBJ2-4; TRBD1 aligns across 8 bases. V lost 0 bases and J lost 0; bases outside the gene matches: 10. The CDR3 sequence is 19 residues long. CDR1 and CDR2 from the germline V gene are LGHDT and YNNKEL (reference sequence). CDR3 region: CASSQDPLTGDVAKNIQYF. CDR3 DNA sequence: TGTGCCAGCAGCCAAGACCCTTTGACAGGGGACGTAGCCAAAAACATTCAGTACTTC.

The chain is built from TRBV3-1 (or the pseudogene TRBV3-2) and TRBJ2-2; possibly TRBD1 for D (5 bases). Trimming took off 0 bases at V and 5 bases at J, with 16 bases between the two ends. The germline V gene encodes CDR1 LGHDT and CDR2 YNNKEL (reference sequence). CDR3 length equals 17 residues. This CDR3 reads CASSQDIMPGRTGELFF. Written as DNA, the CDR3 is TGTGCCAGCAGCCAAGATATAATGCCAGGGCGAACCGGGGAGCTGTTTTTT.

This clone has a single count. At one end, the junction sequence differs from germline, possibly due to a read error. This sequence joins TRBV9 and TRBJ2-1, with 8 positions matching TRBD2. Germline values: CDR1 SGDLS, CDR2 YYNGEE. The CDR3 consists of 16 residues. In DNA form, the CDR3 reads TGTGCCAGCAGCCCGCAACCGCGGGGGGTTTACACTGAGCAGTTCTTC. This sequence encodes CASSPQPRGVYTEQFF.

The rearrangement joins TRBV12-5 to TRBJ2-1, with a possible D match to TRBD1 (6 bases). This CDR3 is built from 10 residues. Trimming removed 6 bases at V and 10 bases at J, with 7 bases between. Germline V lookup: CDR1 LGHNT, CDR2 FRNRAP. In nucleotides, the CDR3 is TGTGCTAGTGGGGGACAAGAGCAGTTCTTC. Its translation: CASGGQEQFF. Combining the CDR3 with reference TRBV12-5 and TRBJ2-1 gives the whole variable domain DARVTQTPRHKVTEMGQEVTMRCQPILGHNTVFWYRQTMMQGLELLAYFRNRAPLDDSGMPKDRFSAEMPDATLATLKIQPSEPRDSAVYFCASGGQEQFFGPGTRLTVL.

The chain is built from TRBV10-3 and TRBJ2-2; 14 positions match TRBD2. The CDR3 runs 14 residues. Per germline, CDR1 ENHRY and CDR2 SYGVKD. Losses at the gene ends were 10 bases for V and 9 bases for J; bases not matched to a gene: 7. Here the CDR3 reads CATTTSGGARELFF. DNA of the CDR3: TGTGCCACTACGACTAGCGGGGGGGCCCGGGAGCTGTTTTTT.

This chain uses TRBV5-1 with TRBJ2-5; D is perhaps TRBD1 or TRBD2 (7 bases each). The CDR3 extends over 16 amino acids. Trimming removed 4 bases from V and 5 bases from J, with 21 bases in between. Germline assignment: CDR1 SGHRS and CDR2 YFSETQ. The chain's CDR3 is CASSPEGGGEWETQYF. CDR3 DNA: TGCGCCAGCAGCCCGGAGGGAGGGGGCGAATGGGAGACCCAGTACTTC.

This clone was found once. The rearrangement joins TRBV4-2 to TRBJ1-1; D gene unclear. Per germline, CDR1 LGHNA and CDR2 YNFKEQ. With 0 bases removed from V and 7 bases from J, the gap between germline ends came to 15 bases. There are 15 residues in the CDR3. CDR3 nucleotides: TGTGCCAGCAGCCAAGAGAGGACGGGAACGGGTGAAGCTTTCTTT. It encodes CASSQERTGTGEAFF.

The chain recombines TRBV7-8 with TRBJ1-4, with 7 bases that match TRBD1. V dropped 2 bases and J dropped 5; count of bases not matched to a gene: 2. The CDR3 contains 14 residues. The V gene's germline CDR1 is SGHVS and CDR2 FQNEAQ. In DNA, the CDR3 is TGTGCCAGCAGCTTAAGAGGGGGCAATGAAAAACTGTTTTTT. Its translation is CASSLRGGNEKLFF.

V gene TRBV27 combines with J gene TRBJ1-2; TRBD1 is a possible D gene (6 bases). V was shortened by 6 bases and J by 0 bases, with 29 bases between the two germline ends. This CDR3 has 20 residues. Germline V CDR1 and CDR2: MNHEY, SMNVEV (reference sequence). CDR3 sequence (DNA): TGTGCCAGCAGCCTTGCCCAAGGGCAACAGGGAAGAGGGGCTAACTATGGCTACACCTTC. It specifies CASSLAQGQQGRGANYGYTF.